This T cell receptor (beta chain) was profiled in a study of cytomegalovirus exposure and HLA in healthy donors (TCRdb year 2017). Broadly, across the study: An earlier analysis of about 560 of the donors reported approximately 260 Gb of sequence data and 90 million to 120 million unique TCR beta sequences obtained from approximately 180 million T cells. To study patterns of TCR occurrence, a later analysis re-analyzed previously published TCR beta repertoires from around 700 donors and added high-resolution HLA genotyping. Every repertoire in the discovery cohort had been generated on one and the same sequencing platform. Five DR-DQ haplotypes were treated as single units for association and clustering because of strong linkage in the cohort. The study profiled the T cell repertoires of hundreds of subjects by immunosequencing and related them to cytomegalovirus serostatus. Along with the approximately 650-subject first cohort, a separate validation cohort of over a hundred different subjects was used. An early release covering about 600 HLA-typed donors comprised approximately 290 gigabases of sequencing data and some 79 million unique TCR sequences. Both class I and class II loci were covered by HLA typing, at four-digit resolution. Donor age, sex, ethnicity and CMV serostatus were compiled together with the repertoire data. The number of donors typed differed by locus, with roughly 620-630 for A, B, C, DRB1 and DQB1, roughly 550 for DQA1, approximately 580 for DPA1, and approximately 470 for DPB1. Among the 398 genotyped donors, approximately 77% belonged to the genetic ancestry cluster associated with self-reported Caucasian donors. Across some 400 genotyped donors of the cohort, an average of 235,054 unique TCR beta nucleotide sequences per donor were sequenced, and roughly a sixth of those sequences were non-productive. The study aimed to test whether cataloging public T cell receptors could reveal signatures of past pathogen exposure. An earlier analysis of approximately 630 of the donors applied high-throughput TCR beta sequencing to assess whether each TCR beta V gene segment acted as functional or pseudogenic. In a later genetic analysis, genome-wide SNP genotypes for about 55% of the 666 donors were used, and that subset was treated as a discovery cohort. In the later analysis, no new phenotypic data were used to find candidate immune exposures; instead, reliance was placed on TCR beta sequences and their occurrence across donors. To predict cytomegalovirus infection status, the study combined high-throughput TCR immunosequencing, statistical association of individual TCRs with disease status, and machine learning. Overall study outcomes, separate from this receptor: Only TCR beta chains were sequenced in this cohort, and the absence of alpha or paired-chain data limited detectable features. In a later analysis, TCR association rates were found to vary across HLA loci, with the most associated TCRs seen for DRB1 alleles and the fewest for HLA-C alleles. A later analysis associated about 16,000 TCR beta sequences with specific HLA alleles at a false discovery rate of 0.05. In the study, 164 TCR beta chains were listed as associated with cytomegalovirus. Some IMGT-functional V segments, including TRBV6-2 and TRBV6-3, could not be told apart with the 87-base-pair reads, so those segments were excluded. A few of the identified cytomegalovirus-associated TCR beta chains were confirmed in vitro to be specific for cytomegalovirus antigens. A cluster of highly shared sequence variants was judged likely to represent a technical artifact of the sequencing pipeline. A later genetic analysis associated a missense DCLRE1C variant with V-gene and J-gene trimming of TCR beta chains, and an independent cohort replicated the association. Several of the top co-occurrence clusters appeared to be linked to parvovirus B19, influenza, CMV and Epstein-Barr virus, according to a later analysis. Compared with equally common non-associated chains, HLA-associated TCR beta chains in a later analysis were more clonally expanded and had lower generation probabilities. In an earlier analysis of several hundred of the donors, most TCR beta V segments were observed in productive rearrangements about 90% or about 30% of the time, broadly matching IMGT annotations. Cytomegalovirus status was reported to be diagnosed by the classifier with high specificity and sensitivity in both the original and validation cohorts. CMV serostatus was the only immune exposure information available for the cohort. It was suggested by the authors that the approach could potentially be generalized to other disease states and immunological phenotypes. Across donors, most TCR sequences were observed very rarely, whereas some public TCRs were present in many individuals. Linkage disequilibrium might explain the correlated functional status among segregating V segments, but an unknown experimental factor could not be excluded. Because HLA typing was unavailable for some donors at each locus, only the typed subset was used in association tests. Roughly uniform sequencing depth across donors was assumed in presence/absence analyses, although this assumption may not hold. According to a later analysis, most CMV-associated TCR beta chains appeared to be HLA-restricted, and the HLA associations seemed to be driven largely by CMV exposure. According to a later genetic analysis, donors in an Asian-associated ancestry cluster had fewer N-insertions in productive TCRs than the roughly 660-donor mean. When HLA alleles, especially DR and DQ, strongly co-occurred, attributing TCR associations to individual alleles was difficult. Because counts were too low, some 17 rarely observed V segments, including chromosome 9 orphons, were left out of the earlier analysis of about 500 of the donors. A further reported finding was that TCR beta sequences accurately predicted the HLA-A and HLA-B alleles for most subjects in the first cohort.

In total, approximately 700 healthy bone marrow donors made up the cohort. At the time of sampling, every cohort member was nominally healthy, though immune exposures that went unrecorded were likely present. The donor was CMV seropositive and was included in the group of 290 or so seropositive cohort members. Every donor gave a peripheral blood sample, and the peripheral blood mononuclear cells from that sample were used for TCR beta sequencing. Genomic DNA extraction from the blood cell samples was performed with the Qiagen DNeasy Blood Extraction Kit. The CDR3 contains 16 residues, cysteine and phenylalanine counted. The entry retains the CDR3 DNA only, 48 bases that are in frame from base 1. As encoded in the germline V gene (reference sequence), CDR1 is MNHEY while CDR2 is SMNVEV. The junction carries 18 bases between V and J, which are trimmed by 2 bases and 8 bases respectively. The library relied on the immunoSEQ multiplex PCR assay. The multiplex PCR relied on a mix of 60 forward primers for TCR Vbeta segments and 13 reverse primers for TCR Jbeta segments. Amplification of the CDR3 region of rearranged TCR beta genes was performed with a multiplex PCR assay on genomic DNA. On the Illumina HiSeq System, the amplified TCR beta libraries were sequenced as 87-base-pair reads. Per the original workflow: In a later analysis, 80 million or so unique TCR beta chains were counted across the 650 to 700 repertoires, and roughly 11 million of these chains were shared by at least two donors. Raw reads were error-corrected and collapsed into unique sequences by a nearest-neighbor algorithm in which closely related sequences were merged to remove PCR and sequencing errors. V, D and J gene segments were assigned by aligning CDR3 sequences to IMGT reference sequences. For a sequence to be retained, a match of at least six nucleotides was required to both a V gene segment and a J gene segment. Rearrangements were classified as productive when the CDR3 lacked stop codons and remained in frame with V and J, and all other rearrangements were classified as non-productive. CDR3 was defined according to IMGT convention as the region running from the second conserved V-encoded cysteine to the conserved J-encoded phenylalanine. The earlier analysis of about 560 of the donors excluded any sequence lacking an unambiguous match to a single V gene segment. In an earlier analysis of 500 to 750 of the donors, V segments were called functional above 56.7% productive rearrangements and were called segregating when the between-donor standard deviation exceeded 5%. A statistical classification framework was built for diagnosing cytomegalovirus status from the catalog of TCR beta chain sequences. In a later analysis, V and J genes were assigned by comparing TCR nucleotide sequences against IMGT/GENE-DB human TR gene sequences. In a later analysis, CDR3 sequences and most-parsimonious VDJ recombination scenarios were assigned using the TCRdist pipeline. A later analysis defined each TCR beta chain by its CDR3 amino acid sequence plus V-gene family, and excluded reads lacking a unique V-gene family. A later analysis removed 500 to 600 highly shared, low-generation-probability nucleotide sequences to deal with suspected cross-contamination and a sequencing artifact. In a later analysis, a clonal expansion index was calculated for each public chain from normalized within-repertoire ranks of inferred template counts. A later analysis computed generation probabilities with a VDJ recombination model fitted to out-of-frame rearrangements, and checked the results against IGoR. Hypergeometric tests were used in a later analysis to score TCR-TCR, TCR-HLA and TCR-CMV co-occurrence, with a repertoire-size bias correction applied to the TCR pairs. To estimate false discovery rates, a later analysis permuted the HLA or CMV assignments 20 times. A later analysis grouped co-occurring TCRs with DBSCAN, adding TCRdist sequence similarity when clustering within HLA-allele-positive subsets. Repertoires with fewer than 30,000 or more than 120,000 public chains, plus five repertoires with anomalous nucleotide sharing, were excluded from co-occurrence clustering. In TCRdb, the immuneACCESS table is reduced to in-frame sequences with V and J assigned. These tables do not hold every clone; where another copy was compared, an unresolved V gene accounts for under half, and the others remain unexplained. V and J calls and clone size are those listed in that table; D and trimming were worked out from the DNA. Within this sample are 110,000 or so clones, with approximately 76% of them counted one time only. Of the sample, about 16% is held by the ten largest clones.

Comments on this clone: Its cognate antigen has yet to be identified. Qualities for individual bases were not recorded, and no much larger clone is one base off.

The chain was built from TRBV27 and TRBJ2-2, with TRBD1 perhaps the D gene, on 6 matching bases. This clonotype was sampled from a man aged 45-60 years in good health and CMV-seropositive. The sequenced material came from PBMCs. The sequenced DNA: TGTGCCAGCAGTTTAAGCAGGGGTGGGATTTTAGGGGAGCTGTTTTTT. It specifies CASSLSRGGILGELFF.